Below are 24 T cell receptor beta chains sequenced from a single sample in a study of graft-versus-host responses after intestinal transplantation. The data were produced by immunoSEQ multiplex PCR, yet TCRdb's version contains in-frame clones alone and is incomplete. The sample holds around 37,000 clones, around 86% seen once. This specimen was PBMCs, taken 1070 days after transplant. These receptors all stem from a human patient who received an intestinal transplant, so some T cells may come from the graft donor.

This clone has just one count. The V and J genes are TRBV10-2 and TRBJ2-3, with 7 bases that match TRBD2. The CDR3 extends over 14 amino acids. V lost 5 bases, J lost 3 bases, and 5 bases stayed unmatched. Germline V CDR1 and CDR2: WSHSY, SAAADI. The CDR3 loop reads CASSPSGRTDTQYF. Here the CDR3 DNA reads TGCGCCAGCAGTCCTAGCGGAAGGACAGATACGCAGTATTTT.

The genes are TRBV4-2 and TRBJ2-6, with D uncertain. The CDR3 loop spans 16 amino acids. Trimming pared 0 bases from V and 2 bases from J, leaving 8 bases between. Germline CDR1 is LGHNA and CDR2 is YNFKEQ. The CDR3 protein is CASSQERSAGANVLTF. DNA of the CDR3: TGTGCCAGCAGCCAAGAGCGGTCTGCTGGGGCCAACGTCCTGACTTTC.

This clone was picked up a small number of times. The genes are TRBV7-3 and TRBJ2-1; D not resolved. Trimming took 1 base from V and 6 from J, leaving 4 bases between them. Germline CDR1 reads SGHTA; CDR2 reads FQGTGA. The CDR3 totals 12 residues. Here the CDR3 DNA reads TGTGCCAGCAGCTTAATCGGCAATGAGCAGTTCTTC. It encodes CASSLIGNEQFF. Based on the CDR3 plus reference TRBV7-3 and TRBJ2-1, the full variable domain is GAGVSQTPSNKVTEKGKYVELRCDPISGHTALYWYRQSLGQGPEFLIYFQGTGAADDSGLPNDRFFAVRPEGSVSTLKIQRTERGDSAVYLCASSLIGNEQFFGPGTRLTVL.

This chain uses TRBV6-6 with TRBJ1-4; D ambiguous. Germline V CDR1 and CDR2: MNHNY, SVGAGI (reference sequence). V lost 5 bases and J lost 2, with 6 bases in between. The CDR3 is 13 amino acids. CDR3 residues: CASSGRTNEKLFF. The CDR3 DNA follows: TGTGCCAGCAGTGGACGGACTAATGAAAAACTGTTTTTT.

The rearrangement joins TRBV7-6 to TRBJ2-7, with 9 bases that match TRBD2. After removal of 0 bases from V and 2 bases from J, the junction contained 2 bases not matched to a gene. Germline CDR1 is SGHVS and CDR2 is FNYEAQ. The CDR3 covers 15 residues. The CDR3 region has the DNA TGTGCCAGCAGCTTAGCTAGCGGGGGTGCCTACGAGCAGTACTTC. This sequence encodes CASSLASGGAYEQYF.

The chain carries TRBV27 and TRBJ2-1; either TRBD1 or TRBD2 may fit D (5 bases each). The CDR3 runs to 14 residues. In germline, CDR1 is MNHEY, CDR2 SMNVEV (reference sequence). The ends were cut back, 9 bases at V and 0 bases at J, with 12 bases in the middle. This CDR3 reads CASHPGSSYNEQFF. DNA of the CDR3: TGTGCCAGTCACCCAGGGAGCTCCTACAATGAGCAGTTCTTC.

The table lists this clone with a few counts. The chain links TRBV4-2 to TRBJ2-7; 7 bases fit TRBD1. Germline values: CDR1 LGHNA, CDR2 YNFKEQ. The CDR3 length is 13 residues. The junction had 2 bases not matched to a gene; V was cut back by 5 bases and J by 1 base. CDR3 coding DNA: TGTGCCAGCAGCTTGGACAGGTCCTACGAGCAGTACTTC. Protein product: CASSLDRSYEQYF.

The chain recombines TRBV5-4 with TRBJ2-5; D not resolved. The CDR3 consists of 11 residues. CDR1 is SGHNT, CDR2 YYREEE, per germline (reference sequence). Between the trimmed V and J ends, which lost 2 bases and 2 bases, there was a span of 1 base. CDR3 nucleotide sequence: TGTGCCAGCAGCTTTCAAGAGACCCAGTACTTC. This gives the protein CASSFQETQYF.

This clone was observed a single time. A junction boundary mismatches the germline segment, possibly from a read error. V is TRBV7-7 and J is TRBJ2-5; 8 nucleotides line up with TRBD1. Germline V gives CDR1 SSHAT, CDR2 FNYEAQ (reference sequence). The CDR3 consists of 15 residues. CDR3 bases: TGTGCTAGCAGCTTAGGGGATGGACAGGGAATGACCCAGTACTTC. Translated: CASSLGDGQGMTQYF.

V is TRBV15 and J is TRBJ1-4, with 10 positions matching TRBD1. Germline loops: CDR1 LNHNV, CDR2 YYDKDF (reference sequence). V gave up 4 bases and J gave up 5 bases; unmatched junction bases: 7. There are 16 residues in the CDR3. The CDR3 spells CATSTRQGAVNEKLFF. CDR3 bases: TGTGCCACCAGCACTAGACAGGGGGCGGTGAATGAAAAACTGTTTTTT.

This clone showed up just a few times. The chain recombines TRBV19 with TRBJ1-1; 8 bases agree with TRBD1. V gave up 6 bases and J gave up 4 bases; unmatched junction bases: 7. Germline V gene lookup returns CDR1 LNHDA and CDR2 SQIVND (reference sequence). The CDR3 runs to 14 residues. The CDR3 is CASRKTGEGTEAFF. The CDR3 coding sequence is TGTGCCAGTAGAAAGACAGGGGAGGGCACTGAAGCTTTCTTT.

This sequence joins TRBV7-6 and TRBJ2-7; D ambiguous. Per germline, CDR1 SGHVS and CDR2 FNYEAQ. V was pared by 5 bases and J by 2 bases, with 13 bases between. CDR3 length: 14 amino acids. The CDR3 region has the DNA TGTGCCAGCAGCCCCGATACCAGCGCCTACGAGCAGTACTTC. Its translation: CASSPDTSAYEQYF.

The chain links TRBV6-5 to TRBJ1-1; no firm D call. V dropped 8 bases and J dropped 3 bases, with 16 bases sitting between them. CDR3 length: 14 amino acids. Per germline, CDR1 MNHEY and CDR2 SVGAGI. CDR3 residues: CASATGGSYTEAFF. The CDR3 coding sequence is TGTGCCAGCGCTACCGGAGGGTCCTACACTGAAGCTTTCTTT.

J is TRBJ1-4 and V is TRBV4-1; 7 bases map to TRBD1. Germline V gives CDR1 MGHRA, CDR2 YSYEKL. V trimming: 1 base; J trimming: 5 bases; junction bases outside the gene matches: 10. The CDR3 length is 17 residues. The DNA for the CDR3 is TGCGCCAGCAGCCAAGCCCCCCGAGCAGGGGGGAATGAAAAACTGTTTTTT. Translating it yields CASSQAPRAGGNEKLFF.

V and J are TRBV29-1 and TRBJ1-3, with D unclear. Trimming removed 3 bases from V and 5 bases from J, with 5 bases in between. Germline lookup yields CDR1 SQVTM and CDR2 ANQGSEA. CDR3 length: 11 amino acids. CDR3 DNA: TGCAGCGTTGAGCGGCGAAACACCATATATTTT. Translated, it gives CSVERRNTIYF. Filled out from reference TRBV29-1 and TRBJ1-3, the complete variable domain reads SAVISQKPSRDICQRGTSLTIQCQVDSQVTMMFWYRQQPGQSLTLIATANQGSEATYESGFVIDKFPISRPNLTFSTLTVSNMSPEDSSIYLCSVERRNTIYFGEGSWLTVV.

The chain links TRBV9 to TRBJ2-1; D is perhaps TRBD1 or TRBD2 (5 bases each). This CDR3 is built from 13 residues. Trimming cost V 3 bases and J 7 bases, with 11 bases left between them. Per the germline V gene, CDR1 is SGDLS and CDR2 is YYNGEE. In DNA, the CDR3 is TGTGCCAGCAGCGAGGGGTGGGGGAATGAGCAGTTCTTC. Amino acid sequence: CASSEGWGNEQFF.

The CDR3 DNA sequence: TGTGCCAGCAGTGGTGGGACAGGGGATAATTCACCCCTCCACTTT. Its protein product is CASSGGTGDNSPLHF. The gene calls are TRBV6-1 and TRBJ1-6, with TRBD1 identical over 10 bases. Germline V gene lookup returns CDR1 MNHNS and CDR2 SASEGT. This CDR3 is 15 amino acids long. Unmatched junction bases numbered 2, after V lost 4 bases and J lost 5 bases.

V is TRBV5-1 and J is TRBJ1-1; D may be TRBD1 (6 bases). The germline V gene has CDR1 SGHRS and CDR2 YFSETQ. The CDR3 totals 13 residues. V shed 3 bases and J shed 7 bases, with 13 bases lying between them. The CDR3 reads CASSSQQGGEAFF. As DNA, the CDR3 is TGCGCCAGCAGCTCCCAACAGGGCGGTGAAGCTTTCTTT.

V and J are TRBV7-2 and TRBJ2-7; 7 nucleotides agree with TRBD2. The CDR3 runs 15 residues. The germline gives CDR1 SGHTA, CDR2 FQGNSA. The V gene end was trimmed by 5 bases and the J gene end by 1 base; junction bases not matched to a gene: 8. The CDR3 is CASSPGRGVSYEQYF. The CDR3 coding sequence is TGTGCCAGCAGCCCAGGGAGGGGAGTATCCTACGAGCAGTACTTC.

This clone appeared a few times. The genes are TRBV6-6 and TRBJ1-6; D unclear. CDR3 length: 12 amino acids. Per the germline V gene, CDR1 is MNHNY and CDR2 is SVGAGI (reference sequence). V was shortened by 2 bases and J by 5 bases, with 1 base between the two germline ends. The CDR3 loop is CASSYDNSPLHF. CDR3 nucleotides: TGTGCCAGCAGTTACGATAATTCACCCCTCCACTTT.

The rearrangement joins TRBV9 to TRBJ1-5; TRBD1 is a possible D gene (5 bases). This CDR3 region has 13 residues. Trimming took off 0 bases at V and 9 bases at J, with 10 bases between the two ends. Germline V lookup: CDR1 SGDLS, CDR2 YYNGEE. CDR3 nucleotide sequence: TGTGCCAGCAGCGTAGACTGGGGGTCGCCCCAGCATTTT. It translates to CASSVDWGSPQHF.

This clone was observed a few times. V is TRBV7-9 and J is TRBJ2-7, with no clear D. The germline V and J ends were trimmed by 4 bases and 6 bases, with 10 bases remaining between them. The CDR3 contains 12 residues. Germline V gene data show CDR1 as SEHNR and CDR2 as FQNEAQ (reference sequence). The CDR3 here is CASSYSDGEQYF. CDR3 DNA: TGTGCCAGCAGCTACTCGGATGGCGAGCAGTACTTC.

A few counts support this clone. V and J are TRBV4-2 and TRBJ2-7; 11 bases are a match to TRBD1. Losses at the gene ends were 3 bases for V and 3 bases for J; bases not matched to a gene: 1. The CDR3 runs to 14 residues. Germline assignment: CDR1 LGHNA and CDR2 YNFKEQ. The CDR3 DNA sequence: TGTGCCAGCAGCCAGGACAGGGGGCGCTACGAGCAGTACTTC. Translation: CASSQDRGRYEQYF.

This chain connects TRBV5-1 to TRBJ2-3, with 12 bases matching TRBD2. The CDR3 spans 16 residues. The V and J ends lost 0 bases and 4 bases, in that order; junction bases with no gene match: 3. CDR1 is SGHRS, CDR2 YFSETQ, per germline. CDR3 coding DNA: TGCGCCAGCAGCTTGGGACTAGCGGGAGTCGCAGATACGCAGTATTTT. It specifies CASSLGLAGVADTQYF.